The clone carrying this TCR beta chain came up many times. The target antigen is unknown. Trimming took 6 bases from V and 5 from J; bases not matched to a gene: 2. The CDR3 contains 12 residues. Germline CDR1 reads MNHEY; CDR2 reads SMNVEV (reference sequence). This record comes from a study of CD8 T cells in ankylosing spondylitis. TCRdb called the 5' RACE reads again in MiXCR, with one record for every CDR3 protein. The sample lists 350,000 or so distinct CDR3 sequences; 11% were seen once. Study-wide findings and caveats: Within matched ankylosing spondylitis synovial fluid, disease-linked clones were reportedly significantly enriched. There was a TCR beta motif, made of several highly homologous variants, that appeared characteristic of ankylosing spondylitis blood.

Sample: blood, either unsorted or a sorted T cell fraction (not recorded which). The chain links TRBV27 to TRBJ2-7, with TRBD1 matching over 9 bases. The source of this sequence is a female donor with ankylosing spondylitis or in good health (not recorded which). CDR3 amino acids: CASSRDRDEQYF. CDR3 nucleotide sequence: TGTGCCAGCAGCCGGGACAGGGACGAGCAGTACTTC.